This T cell receptor (beta chain) derives from a study of OX40 agonist ivuxolimab in advanced cancers. Study-wide context: Ivuxolimab, which targeted the costimulatory receptor OX40 (CD134), was an agonistic, fully human IgG2 monoclonal antibody. Intravenous ivuxolimab was administered to patients every 2 weeks at six dose levels: 0.01, 0.1, 0.3, 1.5, 3 and 10 mg/kg. Among the 50 to 55 dose-escalation patients, about 20 had hepatocellular carcinoma, roughly 15 melanoma, 9 renal cell carcinoma and 9 head and neck cancer. A male proportion of roughly 80% and a mean age of approximately 58 years, ranging from 23 to 79, were recorded for the dose-escalation cohort. Prior anti-PD-1, anti-PD-L1 or anti-CTLA-4 therapy was permitted, and checkpoint inhibitors had been received by less than 45% of dose-escalation patients. Partial responses occurred in three dose-escalation patients: two with cutaneous melanoma and one with hepatocellular carcinoma. Peripheral TCRbeta sequencing was intended to test whether TCR sequence diversity was altered and clonal T-cell expansion was caused by ivuxolimab. The paper covers the monotherapy dose-escalation part of the phase I ivuxolimab trial, which included N ≈ 54 patients. The investigation overall reported the following: After ivuxolimab, CD8+ T cells had more expanded clones than CD4+ T cells on average. The antigen specificity of the clonally expanded peripheral T cells was not determined. In the 0.1-3.0 mg/kg groups, partial responders had among the lowest normalized peripheral clonal expansion, particularly in CD8+ T cells. At doses from 0.1 to 3.0 mg/kg, clonal expansion was seen in both CD4+ and CD8+ blood T cells between baseline and week 6. Low levels of normalized T-cell clonal expansion were also seen in some nonresponding patients.

Genomic DNA was isolated from the sorted cells so that the TCRbeta CDR3 region could be sequenced. TCRbeta CDR3 regions were sequenced using the immunoSEQ Assay. In TCRdb, the immuneACCESS table is reduced to in-frame sequences with V and J assigned. These tables do not hold every clone; where another copy was compared, an unresolved V gene accounts for under half, and the others remain unexplained. Present in this sample are about 69,000 clones, about nine tenths of which were seen just once. About 15% of the sample is in the top ten clones. As for this clone: It has no known antigen specificity. Base qualities are missing; no much larger clone stands one base away. Other nucleotide sequences in the sample specify the same CDR3.

Patients with a history of autoimmune disease or receiving systemic immunosuppression were excluded from the trial. In every dose cohort, peripheral blood was drawn for TCR sequencing at baseline, cycle 4 day 1, and cycle 7 day 1. Samples were obtained from an open-label, multicenter, first-in-human phase I dose-escalation trial of ivuxolimab. Adults with locally advanced or metastatic melanoma, renal cell carcinoma, hepatocellular carcinoma or head and neck squamous cell carcinoma were enrolled in the trial. CD4+ and CD8+ T cells were sorted separately from peripheral blood before TCR sequencing. The V and J ends are trimmed by 4 bases and 7 bases, leaving 13 bases between them. Taken from the germline V gene, the CDR1 and CDR2 loops are SQVTM and ANQGSEA. Counted from cysteine to phenylalanine, this CDR3 has 12 amino acids. The DNA shown is the 36-base CDR3, in frame from base 1.

Sequenced here: CD4+ or CD8+ T cells sorted from blood, sampled in a trial of the OX40 agonist ivuxolimab. This receptor was identified in an adult with an advanced solid tumor such as melanoma, head and neck, liver or kidney cancer. The rearrangement combines TRBV29-1 with TRBJ1-1, with no D gene named confidently. The CDR3 here reads CSVVGQRDEAFF. The DNA sequence is TGCAGCGTTGTCGGGCAAAGGGATGAAGCTTTCTTT.